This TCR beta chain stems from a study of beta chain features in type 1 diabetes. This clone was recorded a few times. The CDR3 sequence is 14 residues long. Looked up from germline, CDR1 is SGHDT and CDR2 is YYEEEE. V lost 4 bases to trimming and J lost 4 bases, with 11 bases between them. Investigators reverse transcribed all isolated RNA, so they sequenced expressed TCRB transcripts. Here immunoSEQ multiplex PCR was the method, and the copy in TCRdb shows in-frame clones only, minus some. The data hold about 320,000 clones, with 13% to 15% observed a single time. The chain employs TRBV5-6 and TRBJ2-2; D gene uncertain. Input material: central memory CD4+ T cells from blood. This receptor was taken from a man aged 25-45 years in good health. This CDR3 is CASSPIRFTGELFF. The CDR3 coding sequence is TGTGCCAGCAGCCCTATAAGGTTCACCGGGGAGCTGTTTTTT.